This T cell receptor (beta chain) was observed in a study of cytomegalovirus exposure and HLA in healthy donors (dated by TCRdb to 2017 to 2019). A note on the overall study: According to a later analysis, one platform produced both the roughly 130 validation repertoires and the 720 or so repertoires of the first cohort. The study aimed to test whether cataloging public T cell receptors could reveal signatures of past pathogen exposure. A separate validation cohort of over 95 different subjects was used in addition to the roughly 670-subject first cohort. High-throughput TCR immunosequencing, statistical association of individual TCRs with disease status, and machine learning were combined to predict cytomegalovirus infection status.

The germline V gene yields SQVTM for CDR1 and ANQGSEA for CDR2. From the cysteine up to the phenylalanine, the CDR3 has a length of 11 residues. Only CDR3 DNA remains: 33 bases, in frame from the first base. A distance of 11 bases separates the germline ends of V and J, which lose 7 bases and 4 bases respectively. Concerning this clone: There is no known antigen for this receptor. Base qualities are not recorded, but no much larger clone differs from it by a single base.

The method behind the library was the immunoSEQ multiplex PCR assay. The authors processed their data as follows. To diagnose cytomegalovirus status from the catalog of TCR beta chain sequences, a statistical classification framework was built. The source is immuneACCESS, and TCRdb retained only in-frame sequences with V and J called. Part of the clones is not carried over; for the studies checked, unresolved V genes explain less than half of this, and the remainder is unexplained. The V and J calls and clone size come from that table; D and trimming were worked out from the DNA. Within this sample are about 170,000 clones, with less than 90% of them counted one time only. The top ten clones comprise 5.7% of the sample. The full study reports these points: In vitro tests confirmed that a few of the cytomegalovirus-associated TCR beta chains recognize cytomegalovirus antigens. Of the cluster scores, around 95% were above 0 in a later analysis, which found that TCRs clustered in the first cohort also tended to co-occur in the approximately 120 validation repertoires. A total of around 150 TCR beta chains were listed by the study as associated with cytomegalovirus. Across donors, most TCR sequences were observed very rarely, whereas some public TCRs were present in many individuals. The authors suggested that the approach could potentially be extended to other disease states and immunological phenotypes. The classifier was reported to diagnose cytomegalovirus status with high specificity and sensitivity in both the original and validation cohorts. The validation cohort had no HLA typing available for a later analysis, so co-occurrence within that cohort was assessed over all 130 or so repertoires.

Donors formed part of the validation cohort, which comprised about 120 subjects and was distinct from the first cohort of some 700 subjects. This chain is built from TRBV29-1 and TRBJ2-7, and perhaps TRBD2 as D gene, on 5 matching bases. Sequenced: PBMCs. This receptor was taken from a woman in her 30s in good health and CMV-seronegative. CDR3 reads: CSAVRGYEQYF. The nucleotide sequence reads TGCAGCGCCGTACGGGGTTACGAGCAGTACTTC.